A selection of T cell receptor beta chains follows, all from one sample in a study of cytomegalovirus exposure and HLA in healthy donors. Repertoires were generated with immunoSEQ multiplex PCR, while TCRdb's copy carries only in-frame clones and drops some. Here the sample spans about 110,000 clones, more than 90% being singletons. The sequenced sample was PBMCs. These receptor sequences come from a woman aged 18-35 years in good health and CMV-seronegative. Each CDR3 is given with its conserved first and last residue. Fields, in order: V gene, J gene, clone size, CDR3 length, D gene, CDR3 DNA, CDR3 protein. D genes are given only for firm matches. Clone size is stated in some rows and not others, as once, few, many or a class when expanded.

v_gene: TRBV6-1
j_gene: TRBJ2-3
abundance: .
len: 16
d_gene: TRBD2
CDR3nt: TGTGCCAGCAGTGAAGCACTAGCGGGGGCCACAGATACGCAGTATTTT
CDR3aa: CASSEALAGATDTQYF

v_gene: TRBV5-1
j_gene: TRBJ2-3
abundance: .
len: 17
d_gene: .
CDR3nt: TGCGCCAGCAGCGTTGATGGACGGCCCGGGGGAGCAGATACGCAGTATTTT
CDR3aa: CASSVDGRPGGADTQYF

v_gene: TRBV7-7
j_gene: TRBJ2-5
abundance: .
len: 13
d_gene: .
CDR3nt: TGTGCCAGCAGCTCCGATCCAGTAGAGACCCAGTACTTC
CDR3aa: CASSSDPVETQYF

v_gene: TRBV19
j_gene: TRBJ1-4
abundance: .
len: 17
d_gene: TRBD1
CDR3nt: TGTGCCAGTAGTATTCAGGGGGCGAACACTCCTAATGAAAAACTGTTTTTT
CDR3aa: CASSIQGANTPNEKLFF

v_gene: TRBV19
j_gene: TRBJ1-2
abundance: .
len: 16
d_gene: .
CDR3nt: TGTGCCAGTATGGGTGGAGGGTCTTCGCCTAACTATGGCTACACCTTC
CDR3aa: CASMGGGSSPNYGYTF

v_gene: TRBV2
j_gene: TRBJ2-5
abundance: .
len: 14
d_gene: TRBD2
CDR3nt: TGTGCCAGGGGGACTAGCGGGGAGTCAGAGACCCAGTACTTC
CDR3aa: CARGTSGESETQYF

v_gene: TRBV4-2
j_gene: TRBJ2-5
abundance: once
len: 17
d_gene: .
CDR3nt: TGTGCCAGCAGCCAAGAGTCTGGCAGGAGGGGCCAAGAGACCCAGTACTTC
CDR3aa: CASSQESGRRGQETQYF

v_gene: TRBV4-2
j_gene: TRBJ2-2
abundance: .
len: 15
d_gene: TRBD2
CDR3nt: TGTGCCAGCAGGCAGACTAGCGGGGGAACCGGGGAGCTGTTTTTT
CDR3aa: CASRQTSGGTGELFF

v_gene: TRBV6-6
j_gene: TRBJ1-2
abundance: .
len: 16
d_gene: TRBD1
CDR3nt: TGTGCCAGCAGAACCGCCACAGGGGCCTTCGACTATGGCTACACCTTC
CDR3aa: CASRTATGAFDYGYTF

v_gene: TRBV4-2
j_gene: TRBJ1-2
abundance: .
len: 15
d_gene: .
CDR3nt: TGTGCCAGCAGCCAAGGGGGGGGGCTAAGCTATGGCTACACCTTC
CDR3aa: CASSQGGGLSYGYTF

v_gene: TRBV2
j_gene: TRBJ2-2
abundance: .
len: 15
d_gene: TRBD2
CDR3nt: TGTGCCAGCCGGCGGGAGGTCGCGAACACCGGGGAGCTGTTTTTT
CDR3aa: CASRREVANTGELFF

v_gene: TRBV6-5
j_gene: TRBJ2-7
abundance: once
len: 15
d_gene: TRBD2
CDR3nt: TGTGCCAGCAGTCGACCTGGACTAGCGGGGAGCGAGCAGTACTTC
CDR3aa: CASSRPGLAGSEQYF

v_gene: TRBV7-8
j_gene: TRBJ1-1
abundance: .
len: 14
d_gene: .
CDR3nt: TGTGCCAGCAGCCTTGTGGCCATGAACACTGAAGCTTTCTTT
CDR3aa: CASSLVAMNTEAFF

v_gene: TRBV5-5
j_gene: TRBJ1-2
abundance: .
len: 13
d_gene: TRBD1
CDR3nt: TGTGCCAGCAGCAGCCACCAGGGGGACGGCTACACCTTC
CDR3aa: CASSSHQGDGYTF

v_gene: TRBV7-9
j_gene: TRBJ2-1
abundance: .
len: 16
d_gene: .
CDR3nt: TGTGCCAGCAGCTTAACCCGGGTAGGCTCCTACAATGAGCAGTTCTTC
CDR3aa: CASSLTRVGSYNEQFF

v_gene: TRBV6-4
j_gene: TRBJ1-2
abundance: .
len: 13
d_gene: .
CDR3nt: TGTGCCAGCAGTGACACGGGTGACTATGGCTACACCTTC
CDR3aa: CASSDTGDYGYTF

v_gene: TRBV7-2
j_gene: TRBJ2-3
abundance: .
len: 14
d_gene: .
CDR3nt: TGTGCCAGCAGCTTATCGGGGGATAGTGATACGCAGTATTTT
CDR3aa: CASSLSGDSDTQYF

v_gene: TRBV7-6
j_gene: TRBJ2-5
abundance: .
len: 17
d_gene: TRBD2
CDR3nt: TGTGCCAGCAGCTTAGCCAAAACTAGCGGGGTTAGGGAGACCCAGTACTTC
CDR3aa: CASSLAKTSGVRETQYF

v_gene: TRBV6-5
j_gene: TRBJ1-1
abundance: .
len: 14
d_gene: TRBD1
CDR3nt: TGTGCCAGCAGTTACGACAGGGGGTTCACTGAAGCTTTCTTT
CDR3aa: CASSYDRGFTEAFF

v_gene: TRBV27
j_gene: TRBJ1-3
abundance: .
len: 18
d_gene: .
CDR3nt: TGTGCCAGCAGTTCCTTTAGGGGCCGTGGAGACTCTGGAAACACCATATATTTT
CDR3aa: CASSSFRGRGDSGNTIYF

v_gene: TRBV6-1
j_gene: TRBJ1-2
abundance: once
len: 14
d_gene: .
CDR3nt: TGTGCCAGCACCCCGACAGGTACTAACTATGGCTACACCTTC
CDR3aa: CASTPTGTNYGYTF

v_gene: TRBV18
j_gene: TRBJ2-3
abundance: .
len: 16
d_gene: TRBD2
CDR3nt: TGTGCCAGCTCACCCATTAGCGGGGGGTCCGCGAATACGCAGTATTTT
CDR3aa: CASSPISGGSANTQYF

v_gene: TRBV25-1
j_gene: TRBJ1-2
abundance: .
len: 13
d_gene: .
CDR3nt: TGTGCCAGCAGTGAGGGGGGTAACTATGGCTACACCTTC
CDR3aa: CASSEGGNYGYTF